This record concerns one T cell receptor beta chain sequence. No antigen is known for it. Together with a sample-barcoded 5' primer, a J-beta primer mix was included in a second PCR lasting about 6 to 12 cycles. TCRdb independently ran MiXCR on the 5' RACE reads; one entry per CDR3 protein. The sample has about 2 million distinct CDR3 sequences, around 50% seen once. This entry is derived from a study of blood T cells in healthy people across ages. Study results and caveats: Any conclusive comparison of naive versus antigen-experienced cells was prevented by using unsorted PBMCs. Diversity figures derived from one million T cells were judged to underestimate the true value. In long-lived donors, naive CD4+ cell counts and diversity exceeded those of aged donors.

CDR3 size: 16 residues. Trimming removed 1 base from V and 5 bases from J; junction bases left unmatched: 9. Germline CDR1 DFQATT, CDR2 SNEGSKA (reference sequence). The clonotype originates from a woman aged 40 to 50 in good health. The V and J genes are TRBV20-1 and TRBJ2-5; 11 bases line up with TRBD2. Sequencing was performed on blood. The CDR3 DNA reads TGCAGTGCTAGAGTCGCATCTAGCGGGGGGTGGGAGACCCAGTACTTC. This codes for CSARVASSGGWETQYF.